This T cell receptor (beta chain) was recovered during a study of blood T cell repertoires in COVID-19. Across the whole study: COVID-19 samples collected from the United States, Italy and Spain covered acute and convalescent phases. From T cells, B-cell-depleted T cells, or PBMCs came the material, which was cDNA or gDNA.

As originally analysed: Amplifying reference gene primers gave estimates of nucleated cell counts. Here immunoSEQ multiplex PCR was the method, and the copy in TCRdb shows in-frame clones only, minus some. V, J and clone size were drawn from that table, and D and trimming were deduced from the DNA. The data show about 150,000 clones, about 79% seen once. Trimming cost V 6 bases and J 5 bases; bases outside gene matches: 8. The germline V gene encodes CDR1 SGHRS and CDR2 YFSETQ. The CDR3 sequence is 14 residues long. The receptor comes from a woman between 50 and 59 years old with acute or convalescent COVID-19. This chain joins TRBV5-1 and TRBJ2-5; 9 nucleotides line up with TRBD2. The sample consisted of peripheral blood. The CDR3 spells CASTGGSGGETQYF. CDR3 in DNA: TGCGCCAGCACGGGTGGAAGCGGGGGGGAGACCCAGTACTTC.